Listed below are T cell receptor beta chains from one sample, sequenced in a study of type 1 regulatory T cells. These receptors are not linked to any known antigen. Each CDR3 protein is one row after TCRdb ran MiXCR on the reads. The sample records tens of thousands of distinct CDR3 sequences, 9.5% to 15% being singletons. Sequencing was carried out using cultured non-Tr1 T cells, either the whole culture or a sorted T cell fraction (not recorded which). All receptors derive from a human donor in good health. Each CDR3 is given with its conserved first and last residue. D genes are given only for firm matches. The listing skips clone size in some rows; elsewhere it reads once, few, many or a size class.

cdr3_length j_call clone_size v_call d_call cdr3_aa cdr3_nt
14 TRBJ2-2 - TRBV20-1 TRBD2 CSARPGRRDGELFF TGCAGTGCTAGACCCGGGAGGCGGGACGGGGAGCTGTTTTTT
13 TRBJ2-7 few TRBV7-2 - CASSLYGGPEQYF TGTGCCAGCAGCTTATACGGAGGGCCCGAGCAGTACTTC
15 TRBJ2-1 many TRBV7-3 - CASSLMSLGRQGLFF TGTGCCAGCAGCTTAATGAGCTTGGGAAGACAAGGGTTGTTCTTC
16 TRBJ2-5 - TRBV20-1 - CSARDHVGSARETQHF TGCAGTGCTAGAGATCACGTGGGGAGTGCACGAGAGACCCAGCACTTC
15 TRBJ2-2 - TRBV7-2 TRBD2 CASSSFSGITGELFF TGTGCCAGCAGCTCCTTTAGCGGGATAACCGGGGAGCTGTTTTTT
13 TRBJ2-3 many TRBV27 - CASSSIAGGMQYF TGTGCCAGCAGTTCAATAGCCGGAGGCATGCAGTATTTT
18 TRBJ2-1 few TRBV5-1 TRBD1 CASSLGTGLSWENYEQFF TGCGCCAGCAGCTTGGGGACAGGTCTCAGCTGGGAGAACTATGAGCAGTTCTTC
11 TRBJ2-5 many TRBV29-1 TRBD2 CSPGLAGTQYF TGCAGCCCAGGACTAGCCGGGACCCAGTACTTC
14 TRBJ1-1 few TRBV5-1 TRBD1 CASSSGQMNTEAFF TGCGCCAGCAGCTCGGGACAGATGAACACTGAAGCTTTCTTT
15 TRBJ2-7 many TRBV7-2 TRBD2 CASSRTSGIFDEQYF TGTGCCAGCAGCCGGACTAGCGGGATATTTGACGAGCAGTACTTC
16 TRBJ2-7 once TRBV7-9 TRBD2 CASSSGTSGRVYEQYF TGTGCCAGCAGCTCCGGGACTAGCGGGAGAGTCTACGAGCAGTACTTC
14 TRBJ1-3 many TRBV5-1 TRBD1 CASSPGQGVNTIYF TGCGCCAGCAGCCCGGGACAGGGTGTGAACACCATATATTTT
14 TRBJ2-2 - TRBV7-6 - CASSKGPSTGELFF TGTGCCAGCAGCAAAGGACCCAGCACCGGGGAGCTGTTTTTT
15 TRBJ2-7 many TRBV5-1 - CASSPGLKNSYEQYF TGCGCCAGCAGCCCGGGACTCAAGAACTCCTACGAGCAGTACTTC
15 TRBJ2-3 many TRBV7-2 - CASSPPAMSTDTQYF TGTGCCAGCAGCCCTCCGGCCATGTCCACAGATACGCAGTATTTT
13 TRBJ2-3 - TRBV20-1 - CSAYLSSGDTQYF TGCAGTGCTTACCTAAGTTCGGGAGATACGCAGTATTTT
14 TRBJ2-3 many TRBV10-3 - CAISAGVSTDTQYF TGTGCCATCAGTGCGGGGGTTAGCACAGATACGCAGTATTTT
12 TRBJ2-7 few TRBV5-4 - CASSLNRIEQYF TGTGCCAGCAGCTTGAACAGGATAGAGCAGTACTTC
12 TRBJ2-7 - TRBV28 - CASSLGGQGQYF TGTGCCAGCAGTTTAGGGGGGCAGGGGCAGTACTTC
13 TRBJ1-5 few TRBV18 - CASSEGENQPQHF TGTGCCAGCTCAGAGGGAGAAAATCAGCCCCAGCATTTT
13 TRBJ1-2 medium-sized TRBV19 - CASSFQENYGYTF TGTGCCAGTAGTTTCCAGGAGAACTATGGCTACACCTTC
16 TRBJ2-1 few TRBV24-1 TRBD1 CATSDPTPGTDNEQFF TGTGCCACCAGTGATCCCACACCCGGGACAGACAATGAGCAGTTCTTC
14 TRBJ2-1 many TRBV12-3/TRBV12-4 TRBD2 CASNWGTSSNEQFF TGTGCCAGCAACTGGGGGACTAGTAGTAATGAGCAGTTCTTC
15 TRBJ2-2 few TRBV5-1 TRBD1 CASSSAQGDTGELFF TGCGCCAGCAGCTCCGCCCAGGGGGACACCGGGGAGCTGTTTTTT
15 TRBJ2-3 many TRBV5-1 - CASRFVGGATDTQYF TGCGCCAGCAGGTTCGTCGGCGGAGCCACAGATACGCAGTATTTT
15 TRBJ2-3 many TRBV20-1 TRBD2 CSASPSGYYTDTQYF TGCAGTGCTAGTCCTAGCGGATACTACACAGATACGCAGTATTTT
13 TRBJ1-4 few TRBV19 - CATHDSYNEKLFF TGTGCCACTCATGACAGCTATAATGAAAAACTGTTTTTT
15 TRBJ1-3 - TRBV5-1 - CASSLVGSSGNTIYF TGCGCCAGCAGCTTGGTGGGATCCTCTGGAAACACCATATATTTT
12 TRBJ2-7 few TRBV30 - CASRFPWSEQYF TGTGCCTCAAGATTTCCCTGGAGCGAGCAGTACTTC
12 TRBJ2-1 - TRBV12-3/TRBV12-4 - CASSLAQYEQFF TGTGCCAGCAGTTTAGCGCAGTATGAGCAGTTCTTC
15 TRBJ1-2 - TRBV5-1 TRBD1 CASSLGGQVKMGYTF TGCGCCAGCAGCTTGGGGGGACAGGTGAAGATGGGCTACACCTTC
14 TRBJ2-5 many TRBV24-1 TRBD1 CATSEHRGTETQYF TGTGCCACCAGTGAGCACAGGGGCACGGAGACCCAGTACTTC
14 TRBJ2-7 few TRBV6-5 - CASSYSFGSYEQYF TGTGCCAGCAGTTACTCGTTCGGGAGCTACGAGCAGTACTTC
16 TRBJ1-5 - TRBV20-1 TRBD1 CSARDLGDRENQPQHF TGCAGTGCTAGAGATCTAGGGGACAGGGAGAATCAGCCCCAGCATTTT
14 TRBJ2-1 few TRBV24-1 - CATSDPVPNNEQFF TGTGCCACCAGTGATCCGGTGCCTAACAATGAGCAGTTCTTC
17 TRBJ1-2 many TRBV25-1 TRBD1 CASGNRDRGRRDYGYTF TGTGCCAGCGGAAACCGGGACAGGGGGCGCCGAGACTATGGCTACACCTTC
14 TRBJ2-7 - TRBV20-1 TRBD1 CSAESDRGVREQYF TGCAGTGCGGAATCGGACAGGGGAGTGAGGGAGCAGTACTTC
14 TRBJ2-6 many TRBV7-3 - CASRSNSGANVLTF TGTGCCAGCAGAAGCAACTCTGGGGCCAACGTCCTGACTTTC
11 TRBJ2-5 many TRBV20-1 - CSARVGETQYF TGCAGTGCTAGAGTAGGAGAGACCCAGTACTTC
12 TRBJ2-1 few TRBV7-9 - CASSFINNEQFF TGTGCCAGCAGCTTTATAAACAATGAGCAGTTCTTC
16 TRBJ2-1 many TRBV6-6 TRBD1 CASSLSPGQVKHEQFF TGTGCCAGCAGTTTGAGCCCTGGACAGGTCAAACATGAGCAGTTCTTC
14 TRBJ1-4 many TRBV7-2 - CASSRTRSGEKLFF TGTGCCAGCAGCCGGACCCGCTCGGGGGAAAAACTGTTTTTT
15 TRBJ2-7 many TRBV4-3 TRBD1 CASSQVATGAYEQYF TGCGCCAGCAGCCAAGTCGCGACAGGGGCCTACGAGCAGTACTTC
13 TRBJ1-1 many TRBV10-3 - CAIRAWMNTEAFF TGTGCCATCAGGGCGTGGATGAACACTGAAGCTTTCTTT